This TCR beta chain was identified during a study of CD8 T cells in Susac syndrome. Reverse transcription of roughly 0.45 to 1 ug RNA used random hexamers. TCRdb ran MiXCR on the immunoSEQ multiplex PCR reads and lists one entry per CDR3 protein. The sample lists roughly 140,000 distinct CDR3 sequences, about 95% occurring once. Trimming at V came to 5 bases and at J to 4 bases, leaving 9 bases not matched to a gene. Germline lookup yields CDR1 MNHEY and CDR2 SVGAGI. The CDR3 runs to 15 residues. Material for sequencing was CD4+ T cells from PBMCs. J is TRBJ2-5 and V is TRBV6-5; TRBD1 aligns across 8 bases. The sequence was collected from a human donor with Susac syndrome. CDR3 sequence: CASSPDRGKGETQYF. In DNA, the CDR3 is TGTGCCAGCAGTCCCGACAGGGGAAAGGGAGAGACCCAGTACTTC.